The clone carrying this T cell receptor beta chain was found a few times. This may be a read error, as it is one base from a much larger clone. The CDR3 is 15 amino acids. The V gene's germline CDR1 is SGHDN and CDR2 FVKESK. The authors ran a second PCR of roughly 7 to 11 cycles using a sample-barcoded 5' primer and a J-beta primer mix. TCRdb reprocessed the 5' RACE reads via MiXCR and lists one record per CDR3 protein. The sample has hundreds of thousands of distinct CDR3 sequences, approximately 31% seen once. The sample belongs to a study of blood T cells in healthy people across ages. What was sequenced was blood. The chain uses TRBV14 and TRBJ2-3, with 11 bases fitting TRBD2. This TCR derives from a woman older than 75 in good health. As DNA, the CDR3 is TGTGTCAGCAGCATACTAGCGGGGGAGTCCGATACGCAGTATTTT. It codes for CVSSILAGESDTQYF.